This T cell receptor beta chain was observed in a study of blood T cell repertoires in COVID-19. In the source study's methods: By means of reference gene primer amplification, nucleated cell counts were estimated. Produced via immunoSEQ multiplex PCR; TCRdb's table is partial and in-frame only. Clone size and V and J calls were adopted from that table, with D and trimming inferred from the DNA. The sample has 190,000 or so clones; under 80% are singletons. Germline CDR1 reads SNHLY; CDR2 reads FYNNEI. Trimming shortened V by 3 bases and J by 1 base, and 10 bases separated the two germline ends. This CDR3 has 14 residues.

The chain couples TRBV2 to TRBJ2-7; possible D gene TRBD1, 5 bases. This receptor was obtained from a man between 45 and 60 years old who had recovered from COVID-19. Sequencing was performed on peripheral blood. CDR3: CASSEIRESYEQYF. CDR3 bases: TGTGCCAGCAGTGAGATCAGGGAATCCTACGAGCAGTACTTC.